What follows describes a single T cell receptor beta chain. What it binds is not known. The sample comes from a study of cytomegalovirus exposure and HLA in healthy donors. Study-level information: One earlier analysis, a look at about 179 million T cells, found some 100 million unique TCR beta sequences.

The CDR3 length is 15 residues. The V gene end was trimmed by 4 bases and the J gene end by 2 bases; junction bases not matched to a gene: 3. The germline gives CDR1 SGDLS, CDR2 YYNGEE. It was with 60 Vbeta and 13 Jbeta primers that the PCR ran. Profiled with immunoSEQ multiplex PCR; TCRdb holds only in-frame clones, not every one. In the table there are roughly 150,000 clones, nearly 80% of which are singletons. Study results and limitations: In the analysis, some V segments, TRBV6-2 and TRBV6-3 included, were excluded as indistinguishable. Accurate prediction of most subjects' HLA-A and HLA-B alleles from TCR beta sequences was reported.

The specimen sequenced was PBMCs. This TCR derives from a woman aged 40-49 years in good health and CMV-seronegative. The genes are TRBV9 and TRBJ2-1, with 10 bases identical to TRBD2. The CDR3 DNA reads TGTGCCAGCAGCAGGAGCGGGAGGGCCTACAATGAGCAGTTCTTC. Protein product: CASSRSGRAYNEQFF. The whole variable domain, remainder taken from reference TRBV9 and TRBJ2-1, is DSGVTQTPKHLITATGQRVTLRCSPRSGDLSVYWYQQSLDQGLQFLIQYYNGEERAKGNILERFSAQQFPDLHSELNLSSLELGDSALYFCASSRSGRAYNEQFFGPGTRLTVL.